This TCR beta chain is from a study of CD8+CD57+ T cells in acquired aplastic anemia. On the study more broadly: Sorted CD4+ and CD8+ cells gave a mean 3.2 ug DNA, range roughly 0.19 to 30 ug. Whole-study results and caveats: Statistical testing detected no significant gap in CD8+ Simpson's diversity between patients and controls.

This clonotype came up many times. Its antigen remains unknown. Whoever was chosen for sequencing had shown CD8+CD57+ cell expansion by flow cytometry. All patients had severe acquired aplastic anemia. Patients had undergone no therapy by the time their blood was sampled. Genomic DNA acted as the template from which TCR beta VDJ combination and CDR3 sequence profiling were carried out. TCRdb called the reads again in MiXCR, with one record for every CDR3 protein. The table has under 200,000 distinct CDR3 sequences, 48% seen once. The clonotype comes from a human donor with aplastic anemia. Input material: sorted CD4+, CD8+, or CD8+CD57+ T cells (not recorded which) from PBMCs.

CDR3 residues: CATSDPPIDTQYF. DNA for the CDR3: TGTGCCACCAGTGACCCCCCAATAGATACGCAGTATTTT. This rearrangement joins TRBV24-1 to TRBJ2-3, with D unresolved. V was shortened by 4 bases and J by 5 bases, with 9 bases between the two germline ends. The CDR3 loop spans 13 amino acids. The germline V gene encodes CDR1 KGHDR and CDR2 SFDVKD.